The clone carrying this TCR beta chain has a handful of counts. Its target is not known. The sample comes from a study of human T cells and chemical hapten exposure. Study-wide results and caveats: PT1 expanded TCR numbers tracked positively with patch test score.

As to time point: patch test 2, 6 weeks after DPC sensitization. Described treatment: therapeutic diphenylcyclopropenone sensitization with weekly scalp DPC. Each patch-test visit's blood sample preceded patch application. Each CDR3 protein gets one entry after TCRdb re-called the RACE reads with MiXCR. Of roughly 150,000 distinct CDR3 sequences detected, 12% appear once; the ten largest clones hold around 1.4%. The sample in question was whole blood, obtained in connection with sensitization to the hapten diphenylcyclopropenone (DPC). The origin of this receptor is a woman between 50 and 59 years old with alopecia areata. Some clones in this sample may be carry-over from other donors' samples.

The CDR3 sequence: CASTSRLAGDTDTQYF. DNA of the CDR3: TGTGCCAGCACTTCCAGGCTAGCGGGAGACACAGATACGCAGTATTTT. V gene TRBV28 combines with J gene TRBJ2-3; 10 bases agree with TRBD2. Per germline, CDR1 MDHEN and CDR2 SYDVKM. J lost 2 bases, V lost 7 bases, and 9 bases had no gene match. This CDR3 comprises 16 residues.